This TCR beta chain appears in the sequencing data of a study of T cells in Graves' hyperthyroidism and ophthalmopathy. Whole-study findings and limits: Also found in blood were most expanded thyroid clonotypes above 0.001.

A remark on this clonotype: Antigen unknown. One end of the junction varies from germline; a read error may be responsible.

Amplification of TCR beta CDR3 regions used RNA as the template. HTBI primers were the set used in a first-round RT-PCR of the TCR CDR3. Using its own MiXCR run on the multiplex PCR reads, TCRdb lists one record per CDR3 protein. Of around 600,000 distinct CDR3 sequences listed, 45% are singletons. Those patients with uncontrolled infection, other autoimmune disease, pregnancy or lactation were excluded. Sequences were obtained from peripheral blood or thyroid tissue (not recorded which). The sequence derives from an adult man with Graves' disease, either hyperthyroidism or ophthalmopathy (not recorded which).

CDR3 residues: CATSTRGMARGCTF. The CDR3 nucleotides are TGTGCCACCAGCACCCGGGGTATGGCGCGTGGCTGCACCTTC. The chain combines TRBV13 with TRBJ1-2; D unclear. Germline V CDR1 and CDR2: PRHDT, FYEKMQ (reference sequence). This CDR3 contains 14 residues.